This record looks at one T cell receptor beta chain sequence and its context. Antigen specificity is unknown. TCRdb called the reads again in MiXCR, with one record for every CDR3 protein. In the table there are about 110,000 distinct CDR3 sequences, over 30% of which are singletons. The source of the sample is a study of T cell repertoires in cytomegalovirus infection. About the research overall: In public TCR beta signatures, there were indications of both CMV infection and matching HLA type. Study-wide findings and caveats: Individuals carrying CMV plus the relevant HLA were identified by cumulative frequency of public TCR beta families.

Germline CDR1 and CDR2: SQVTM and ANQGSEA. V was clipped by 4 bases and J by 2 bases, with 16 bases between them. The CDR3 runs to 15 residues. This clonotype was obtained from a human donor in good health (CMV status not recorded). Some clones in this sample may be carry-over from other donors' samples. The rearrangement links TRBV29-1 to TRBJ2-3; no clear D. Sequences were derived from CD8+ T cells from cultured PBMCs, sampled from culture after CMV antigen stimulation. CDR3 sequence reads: CSVVVHRYSTDTQYF. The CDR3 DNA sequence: TGCAGCGTTGTCGTCCACCGTTATTCCACAGATACGCAGTATTTT.